Listed here are 32 T cell receptor beta chains from one sample, sequenced in a study of blood T cells in healthy people across ages. Combining a sample-barcoded 5' primer with a J-beta primer mix, a second PCR ran for about 7 to 11 cycles. Via MiXCR, TCRdb re-called the 5' RACE reads, giving one row per CDR3 protein. This table holds about 1.8 million distinct CDR3 sequences, around half found once. Sequenced sample: blood. These receptors were collected from a middle-aged woman in good health.

The sample holds a few counts of this clonotype. The chain joins TRBV20-1 to TRBJ2-4; 8 nucleotides agree with TRBD1. The CDR3 is made up of 16 amino acids. CDR1 is DFQATT, CDR2 SNEGSKA, per germline (reference sequence). V gave up 6 bases and J gave up 0 bases; unmatched junction bases: 10. CDR3 sequence: CSADGQGKIAKNIQYF. In nucleotides, the CDR3 is TGCAGTGCGGACGGACAGGGAAAGATAGCCAAAAACATTCAGTACTTC.

This chain joins TRBV28 and TRBJ2-1; 10 positions agree with TRBD2. Germline V CDR1 and CDR2: MDHEN, SYDVKM. The CDR3 is 14 amino acids. The trim removed 4 bases at V and 10 bases at J, leaving 7 bases unmatched. The CDR3 sequence: CASSSSGGQPEQFF. The CDR3, as DNA: TGTGCCAGCAGTTCTAGCGGGGGACAACCGGAGCAGTTCTTC.

The chain uses TRBV29-1 and TRBJ2-1; 16 bases are a match to TRBD2. The ends lost 7 bases at V and 3 bases at J; junction bases unmatched: 9. The CDR3 contains 17 residues. Germline V gene lookup returns CDR1 SQVTM and CDR2 ANQGSEA. The DNA of the CDR3 is TGCAGCGCGGGACTAGCGGGGGGGCAGGCGAGCTACAATGAGCAGTTCTTC. It yields the protein CSAGLAGGQASYNEQFF.

The chain links TRBV4-3 to TRBJ1-2; 8 nucleotides line up with TRBD1. The germline gives CDR1 LGHNA, CDR2 YSLEER. The junction had 11 bases not matched to a gene; V was cut back by 0 bases and J by 8 bases. The CDR3 has 16 residues. CDR3 amino acids: CASSQEDRGHVDGYTF. In DNA form, the CDR3 reads TGCGCCAGCAGCCAAGAAGACAGGGGACACGTCGACGGCTACACCTTC.

This clonotype showed up many times. The rearrangement uses TRBV29-1 and TRBJ2-6, with D perhaps assigned TRBD1 or TRBD2 (5 bases each). This CDR3 is 14 amino acids long. Germline V gives CDR1 SQVTM, CDR2 ANQGSEA. V lost 0 bases and J 2 bases, leaving 5 bases between the germline ends. The CDR3 sequence is CSVEEGAGANVLTF. CDR3 nucleotides: TGCAGCGTTGAAGAGGGGGCTGGGGCCAACGTCCTGACTTTC.

The chain recombines TRBV28 with TRBJ2-7, with 7 bases lining up with TRBD1. Germline CDR1 reads MDHEN; CDR2 reads SYDVKM. The CDR3 extends over 16 amino acids. V lost 4 bases and J lost 0; bases outside the gene matches: 9. This CDR3 is CASSSLDRVSSYEQYF. The CDR3 DNA is TGTGCCAGCAGTTCCCTAGACAGGGTAAGCTCCTACGAGCAGTACTTC.

The chain has TRBV28 and TRBJ1-2, with no clear D. Per the germline V gene, CDR1 is MDHEN and CDR2 is SYDVKM. Trimming removed 3 bases at V and 4 bases at J, with 9 bases between. This CDR3 comprises 13 residues. The CDR3 is CASSFPGAYGYTF. The CDR3 DNA follows: TGTGCCAGCAGTTTTCCAGGTGCCTATGGCTACACCTTC.

The chain carries TRBV12-3 or TRBV12-4 and TRBJ2-5; 10 bases map to TRBD1. V was clipped by 6 bases and J by 6 bases; unmatched bases: 4. CDR3 length: 13 residues. CDR3 sequence (DNA): TGTGCCAGCAGGGGACAGGGGCGAAAGACCCAGTACTTC. This codes for CASRGQGRKTQYF.

In this sample, this clonotype turned up once. The V call is TRBV27, the J call TRBJ1-6; TRBD1 is a possible D gene (5 bases). Germline V CDR1 and CDR2: MNHEY, SMNVEV (reference sequence). This CDR3 region has 13 residues. Trimming left V 8 bases short and J 6 bases short, with 11 bases between. CDR3 residues: CASWGMGNSPLHF. The DNA of the CDR3 is TGTGCCAGCTGGGGGATGGGTAATTCACCCCTCCACTTT.

The V and J genes are TRBV12-3 or TRBV12-4 and TRBJ2-7; possible D gene TRBD1, 6 bases. The ends were cut back, 6 bases at V and 9 bases at J, with 18 bases in the middle. The CDR3 sequence is 13 residues long. CDR3 amino acids: CASRTDTGIGQYF. Written as DNA, the CDR3 is TGTGCCAGCAGGACTGACACAGGGATCGGGCAGTACTTC.

Concerning this clonotype: One junction end disagrees with the germline gene, perhaps due to a read error. The chain is built from TRBV27 and TRBJ2-7; no clear D. The length of the CDR3 is 15 residues. The germline CDR1 and CDR2 sequences are MNHEY and SMNVEV (reference sequence). CDR3 loop: CASSATRGKENERYF. The DNA for the CDR3 is TGTGCCAGCAGTGCTACCCGTGGCAAGGAAAACGAGCGGTACTTC.

This clonotype occurred once. V is TRBV7-2 and J is TRBJ1-1; D possibly corresponds to TRBD1 (5 bases). This CDR3 contains 14 residues. Looked up from germline, CDR1 is SGHTA and CDR2 is FQGNSA. The V end was cut by 3 bases, the J end by 3 bases, with 11 bases between. The DNA of the CDR3 is TGTGCCAGCAGCTTCTCCGGGACTTACACTGAAGCTTTCTTT. The encoded protein is CASSFSGTYTEAFF.

This clonotype has more than one count but fewer than ten. J is TRBJ2-7 and V is TRBV12-3 or TRBV12-4; TRBD2 matches at 9 bases. The CDR3 is 17 residues long. V was clipped by 7 bases and J by 2 bases; unmatched bases: 15. The CDR3 DNA is TGTGCCAGCAAAGTAAGCGGGGGGCCCCCCAGCACCTACGAGCAGTACTTC. This translates into CASKVSGGPPSTYEQYF.

The V gene is TRBV4-3, the J gene TRBJ2-5, with D possibly matching TRBD2 (5 bases). From germline, CDR1 is LGHNA and CDR2 YSLEER. The germline V and J ends were trimmed by 5 bases and 9 bases, with 16 bases remaining between them. CDR3 length: 13 amino acids. The CDR3 spells CASSADISEAQYF. CDR3 bases: TGCGCCAGCAGCGCAGATATATCGGAGGCCCAGTACTTC.

The chain uses TRBV7-8 and TRBJ2-1; 9 bases map to TRBD2. The CDR3 runs to 15 residues. Trimming cost V 7 bases and J 3 bases; bases outside gene matches: 7. CDR1 is SGHVS, CDR2 FQNEAQ, per germline. The CDR3 here is CASMRLAELYNEQFF. The CDR3 bases are TGTGCCAGCATGCGACTAGCGGAACTCTACAATGAGCAGTTCTTC.

A note on this clonotype: One end of the junction fails to match germline, which may point to a read error. V gene TRBV7-9 combines with J gene TRBJ2-5; maybe TRBD1 (6 bases). The DNA end favors TRBJ2-7, so the J call may be wrong. From germline, CDR1 is SEHNR and CDR2 FQNEAQ (reference sequence). CDR3 length: 12 amino acids. This CDR3 reads CAGSFDRHEQYF. The DNA for the CDR3 is TGTGCCGGCAGTTTTGACAGGCACGAGCAGTACTTC.

This clonotype has just a few counts. J is TRBJ1-2 and V is TRBV5-1, with D maybe TRBD1 (5 bases). V was pared by 4 bases and J by 8 bases, with 12 bases between. The CDR3 spans 12 residues. CDR1 and CDR2 from the germline V gene are SGHRS and YFSETQ. CDR3 sequence reads: CASSMPGFGYTF. In DNA form, the CDR3 reads TGCGCCAGCAGCATGCCAGGGTTCGGCTACACCTTC.

V usage is TRBV29-1 and J usage is TRBJ1-1, with no clear D. The CDR3 is 12 residues long. V lost 4 bases and J 8 bases, leaving 14 bases between the germline ends. Germline V gene data show CDR1 as SQVTM and CDR2 as ANQGSEA. In DNA, the CDR3 is TGCAGCGTTGTTAAGACGGCGGGAGAAGCTTTCTTT. Protein product: CSVVKTAGEAFF.

The chain employs TRBV27 and TRBJ2-7; either TRBD1 or TRBD2 may fit D (6 bases each). The J call is doubtful: the DNA matches TRBJ2-5 better. The germline V gene encodes CDR1 MNHEY and CDR2 SMNVEV (reference sequence). CDR3 length: 14 residues. The CDR3 DNA reads TGTGCCAGCGGCCAACAGGGACTCCAAGAGACCCAGTACTTC. Translated: CASGQQGLQETQYF.

The chain uses TRBV5-1 and TRBJ2-5, with 14 bases that match TRBD2. The length of the CDR3 is 17 residues. The V segment lost 3 bases and the J segment 11 bases; nucleotides outside the gene matches: 15. Germline CDR1 is SGHRS and CDR2 is YFSETQ. CDR3 in amino acids: CASSYAGLAGARNEQYF. The CDR3 DNA is TGCGCCAGCAGCTACGCGGGACTAGCGGGGGCCCGTAATGAGCAGTACTTC.

This chain uses TRBV28 with TRBJ2-1; TRBD1 might be the D (6 bases). CDR1 is MDHEN, CDR2 SYDVKM, per germline. The CDR3 loop spans 15 amino acids. V lost 7 bases and J 2 bases, leaving 15 bases between the germline ends. CDR3 loop: CASNVQGSPYNEQFF. CDR3 in DNA: TGTGCCAGCAACGTACAGGGTTCTCCCTACAATGAGCAGTTCTTC.

This clonotype was observed a few times. The chain links TRBV7-9 to TRBJ2-1, with a tentative D call TRBD2 (5 bases). This CDR3 has 13 amino acids. Per the germline V gene, CDR1 is SEHNR and CDR2 is FQNEAQ (reference sequence). The ends were cut back, 5 bases at V and 6 bases at J, with 11 bases in the middle. The CDR3 here is CASSPLTSNEQFF. DNA for the CDR3: TGTGCCAGCAGCCCTCTCACTAGCAATGAGCAGTTCTTC. Full variable domain (outside the CDR3, taken from reference TRBV7-9 and TRBJ2-1): DTGVSQNPRHKITKRGQNVTFRCDPISEHNRLYWYRQTLGQGPEFLTYFQNEAQLEKSRLLSDRFSAERPKGSFSTLEIQRTEQGDSAMYLCASSPLTSNEQFFGPGTRLTVL.

This clonotype was picked up a small number of times. This rearrangement joins TRBV20-1 to TRBJ2-7; D is uncertain. The germline V gene encodes CDR1 DFQATT and CDR2 SNEGSKA (reference sequence). The length of the CDR3 is 11 residues. The CDR3 loop is CSARSTYEQYF. DNA for the CDR3: TGCAGCGCCCGGAGTACCTACGAGCAGTACTTC.

There are many counts of this clonotype. The genes are TRBV9 and TRBJ2-1, with D unresolved. V was cut by 2 bases and J by 3 bases, with 6 bases left in between. CDR1 and CDR2 from the germline V gene are SGDLS and YYNGEE. CDR3 length: 13 amino acids. DNA of the CDR3: TGTGCCAGCAGCGTTGGCAGCTACAATGAGCAGTTCTTC. Residues: CASSVGSYNEQFF.

The chain uses TRBV13 and TRBJ2-2; D uncertain. Deletions cut 4 bases from V and 0 bases from J, with 9 bases between. The V gene's germline CDR1 is PRHDT and CDR2 FYEKMQ (reference sequence). This CDR3 region has 15 residues. This CDR3 reads CASSSLLTNTGELFF. CDR3 sequence (DNA): TGTGCCAGCAGCTCCCTCCTCACGAACACCGGGGAGCTGTTTTTT.

The chain recombines TRBV6-2 or TRBV6-3 with TRBJ1-2; 8 bases match TRBD1. This CDR3 has 14 residues. Germline CDR1 is MNHEY and CDR2 is SVGEGT. V gave up 6 bases and J gave up 7 bases; unmatched junction bases: 10. CDR3 bases: TGTGCCAGCAGCCAACAGGGGGAAGGCCGTGGCTACACCTTC. It translates to CASSQQGEGRGYTF.

V usage is TRBV27 and J usage is TRBJ2-1, with a tentative D call TRBD1 (5 bases). Trimming took off 2 bases at V and 12 bases at J, with 17 bases between the two ends. This CDR3 is 14 amino acids long. Germline-derived CDR1 and CDR2 are MNHEY and SMNVEV (reference sequence). The CDR3 here is CASSLQGRFTVQFF. CDR3 in DNA: TGTGCCAGCAGTTTACAGGGTCGGTTCACTGTGCAGTTCTTC.

The chain is built from TRBV20-1 and TRBJ1-2; D gene unclear. CDR3 length: 13 amino acids. Germline assignment: CDR1 DFQATT and CDR2 SNEGSKA (reference sequence). V gave up 3 bases and J gave up 5 bases, with 13 bases separating them. For the CDR3, the DNA is TGCAGTGCTAGTGCTACAACCGCATATGGCTACACCTTC. It encodes CSASATTAYGYTF.

The rearrangement links TRBV2 to TRBJ1-1; possibly TRBD1 for D (6 bases). The V end lost 8 bases, the J end lost 0 bases, and 10 bases lay between the germline ends. The germline V gene has CDR1 SNHLY and CDR2 FYNNEI. The CDR3 runs to 13 residues. CDR3 coding DNA: TGTGCCAGCCTTCGGGACATGAACACTGAAGCTTTCTTT. It specifies CASLRDMNTEAFF.

The rearrangement joins TRBV29-1 to TRBJ2-3; D may be TRBD1 or TRBD2 (5 bases each). The CDR3 is 14 amino acids. The V gene's germline CDR1 is SQVTM and CDR2 ANQGSEA. Deletions cut 4 bases from V and 2 bases from J, with 13 bases between. In DNA form, the CDR3 reads TGCAGCGTTGTGGTGGGGGTCCTCACAGATACGCAGTATTTT. Its translation is CSVVVGVLTDTQYF.

This clonotype was observed a few times. This chain joins TRBV7-2 and TRBJ1-2, with D uncertain. The CDR3 has 15 amino acids. The V gene lost 6 bases and the J gene lost 4 bases, with 18 bases spanning the gap. CDR1 and CDR2 (germline): SGHTA, FQGNSA. The CDR3 region is CASRNPGSLIYGYTF. CDR3 nucleotides: TGTGCCAGCAGGAACCCGGGAAGCCTCATCTATGGCTACACCTTC.

V is TRBV20-1 and J is TRBJ2-7; D gene unclear. The germline gives CDR1 DFQATT, CDR2 SNEGSKA (reference sequence). The CDR3 runs to 14 residues. Trimming removed 6 bases from V and 2 bases from J, with 17 bases in between. Here the CDR3 reads CSAGDTLLTYEQYF. The CDR3 DNA reads TGCAGTGCGGGCGACACCCTTCTGACCTACGAGCAGTACTTC.